Listed here are 5 T cell receptor beta chains from one sample, sequenced in a study of cytomegalovirus exposure and HLA in healthy donors. PCR employed 60 Vbeta and 13 Jbeta primers. Repertoires were generated with immunoSEQ multiplex PCR, while TCRdb's copy carries only in-frame clones and drops some. Recorded for this sample: approximately 110,000 clones. The sample was PBMCs. The receptors were gathered from a man aged 18 to 30 in good health and CMV-seronegative.

On this clone: Relative to the germline gene, one junction end is altered; a read error may explain this. The sample carries other DNA sequences with the same CDR3. The gene calls are TRBV6-1 and TRBJ2-5; 9 nucleotides align to TRBD2. The germline CDR1 and CDR2 sequences are MNHNS and SASEGT. The length of the CDR3 is 15 residues. In nucleotides, the CDR3 is TGTGCCACTATGACTAGCGGAACCCTCCAAGAGACTCAGTACTTC. Translating it yields CATMTSGTLQETQYF.

The V call is TRBV27, the J call TRBJ1-1, with D perhaps TRBD1 (6 bases). The CDR3 totals 12 residues. Germline CDR1 MNHEY, CDR2 SMNVEV (reference sequence). Trimming took off 8 bases at V and 6 bases at J, with 13 bases between the two ends. The CDR3 nucleotides read TGTGCCAGCCGTATTTCAGGGGCTGAAGCTTTCTTT. Protein product: CASRISGAEAFF.

The gene calls are TRBV10-3 and TRBJ2-7; TRBD2 is a possible D gene (6 bases). Between the trimmed V and J ends, which lost 4 bases and 4 bases, there was a span of 8 bases. Germline V gene sequence: CDR1 ENHRY, CDR2 SYGVKD. CDR3 length: 12 amino acids. CDR3 residues: CAISGGEYEQYF. The CDR3 DNA follows: TGTGCCATCAGTGGGGGGGAATACGAGCAGTACTTC.

The chain joins TRBV7-2 to TRBJ2-1; 9 bases match TRBD2. With V trimmed by 5 bases and J by 1 base, 3 bases remained unmatched. Germline V CDR1 and CDR2: SGHTA, FQGNSA. This CDR3 is built from 15 residues. Here the CDR3 reads CASSLSGGSYNEQFF. CDR3 nucleotide sequence: TGTGCCAGCAGCCTTAGCGGGGGTTCCTACAATGAGCAGTTCTTC.

The rearrangement uses TRBV19 and TRBJ1-2; D unresolved. The CDR3 is 12 residues long. V lost 2 bases and J lost 7, with 8 bases in between. Per the germline V gene, CDR1 is LNHDA and CDR2 is SQIVND (reference sequence). CDR3 coding DNA: TGTGCCAGTAGTATAACCGACTCTGGCTACACCTTC. Amino acids: CASSITDSGYTF. The full variable domain, with the rest looked up from reference TRBV19 and TRBJ1-2, is DGGITQSPKYLFRKEGQNVTLSCEQNLNHDAMYWYRQDPGQGLRLIYYSQIVNDFQKGDIAEGYSVSREKKESFPLTVTSAQKNPTAFYLCASSITDSGYTFGSGTRLTVV.